Here is one TCR beta chain with its context. What it binds is not known. One entry per CDR3 protein, called by TCRdb with MiXCR from the reads. The profile shows roughly 800,000 distinct CDR3 sequences, almost 30% of them singletons. The data originate from a study of T cell repertoires in cytomegalovirus infection. Findings and limits, study-wide: The ex vivo response was dominated by HLA-C-restricted CMV-specific TCR beta clonotypes.

J lost 3 bases, V lost 10 bases, and 20 bases had no gene match. The CDR3 covers 19 residues. The input for sequencing was cultured CD8+ T cells from PBMCs, taken from culture after CMV antigen stimulation. J is TRBJ2-6 and V is TRBV12-3 or TRBV12-4, with 8 nucleotides matching TRBD1. The source is a human donor in good health (CMV status not recorded). Some clones in this sample may be carry-over from other donors' samples. CDR3 DNA: TGTGCCAACCCTCCGACAGGGGACGAACGAGGAAGTGGGGCCAACGTCCTGACTTTC. Protein product: CANPPTGDERGSGANVLTF.